The entry below gives a single T cell receptor (beta chain) sequence along with its context. Per the original data handling: Nucleated cell counts were estimated from reference gene primer amplification. Measured with immunoSEQ multiplex PCR; TCRdb has only the in-frame clones, and not every one. V, J and clone size derive from that table, while D and trimming were established from the DNA sequence. Of fewer than 65,000 clones listed, roughly 85% are singletons. This entry comes from a study of blood T cell repertoires in COVID-19. The overall study: Acute and convalescent COVID-19 samples came from the United States, Italy and Spain. PBMCs, B-cell-depleted T cells, or T cells provided the cDNA or gDNA that made up the material.

CDR3 length equals 15 residues. The germline V gene encodes CDR1 SGHTA and CDR2 FQGTGA. V was trimmed by 4 bases and J by 1 base, leaving 10 bases between them. Sequencing was carried out using peripheral blood. This clonotype was sampled from a human donor in a cohort sampled during active COVID-19. This chain links TRBV7-3 with TRBJ2-2; D is possibly TRBD1 (5 bases). The CDR3 spells CASSSTTGNTGELFF. DNA for the CDR3: TGTGCCAGCAGCTCAACTACAGGGAACACCGGGGAGCTGTTTTTT. Full variable domain (missing parts from reference TRBV7-3 and TRBJ2-2): GAGVSQTPSNKVTEKGKYVELRCDPISGHTALYWYRQSLGQGPEFLIYFQGTGAADDSGLPNDRFFAVRPEGSVSTLKIQRTERGDSAVYLCASSSTTGNTGELFFGEGSRLTVL.